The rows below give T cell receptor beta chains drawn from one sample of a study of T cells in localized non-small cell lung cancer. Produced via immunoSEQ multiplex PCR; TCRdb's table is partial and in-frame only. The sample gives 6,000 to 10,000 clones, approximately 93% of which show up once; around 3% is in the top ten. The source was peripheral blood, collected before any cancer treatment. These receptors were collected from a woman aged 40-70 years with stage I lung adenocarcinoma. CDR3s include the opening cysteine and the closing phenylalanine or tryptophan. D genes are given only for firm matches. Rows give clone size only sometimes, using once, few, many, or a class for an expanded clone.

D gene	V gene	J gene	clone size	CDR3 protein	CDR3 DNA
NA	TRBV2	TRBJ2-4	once	CASSASGKNIQYF	TGTGCCAGCAGTGCCTCCGGCAAAAACATTCAGTACTTC
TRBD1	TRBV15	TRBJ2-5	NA	CATSRGDRETQYF	TGTGCCACCAGCAGAGGGGACAGGGAGACCCAGTACTTC
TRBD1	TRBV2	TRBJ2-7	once	CASRWTGGLGEQYF	TGTGCCAGCAGGTGGACAGGGGGCTTAGGGGAGCAGTACTTC
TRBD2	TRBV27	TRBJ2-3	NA	CASSLRPSGLSTDTQYF	TGTGCCAGCAGTTTACGTCCTAGCGGGTTAAGCACAGATACGCAGTATTTT
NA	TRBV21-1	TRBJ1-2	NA	CASSKFGLLGAHTYGYTF	TGTGCCAGCAGCAAATTCGGTCTGTTGGGGGCGCACACCTATGGCTACACCTTC
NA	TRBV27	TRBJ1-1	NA	CASSETGEGTEAFF	TGTGCCAGCAGTGAGACGGGGGAGGGAACTGAAGCTTTCTTT
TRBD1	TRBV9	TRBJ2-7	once	CASSLAGTGGSEQYF	TGTGCCAGCAGCTTAGCCGGGACAGGGGGTTCGGAGCAGTACTTC
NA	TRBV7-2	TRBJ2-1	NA	CASSLAQNNNEQFF	TGTGCCAGCAGCTTAGCACAGAACAACAATGAGCAGTTCTTC
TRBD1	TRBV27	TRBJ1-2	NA	CASSFRQGHYGYTF	TGTGCCAGCAGTTTTCGACAGGGACACTATGGCTACACCTTC
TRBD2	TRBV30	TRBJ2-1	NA	CAWSGEGSGAYNEQFF	TGTGCCTGGAGTGGGGAAGGAAGCGGGGCCTACAATGAGCAGTTCTTC
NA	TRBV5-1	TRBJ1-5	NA	CASSLASDQPQHF	TGCGCCAGCAGCTTGGCCAGCGATCAGCCCCAGCATTTT
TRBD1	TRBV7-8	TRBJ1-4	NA	CASSARDRWNEKLFF	TGTGCCAGCAGCGCACGGGACAGGTGGAATGAAAAACTGTTTTTT
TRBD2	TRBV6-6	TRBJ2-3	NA	CASSPASGGTDTQYF	TGTGCCAGCAGTCCGGCTAGCGGGGGCACAGATACGCAGTATTTT
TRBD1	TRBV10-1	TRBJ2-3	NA	CASSRDRGTDTQYF	TGCGCCAGCAGTCGGGACAGGGGCACAGATACGCAGTATTTT
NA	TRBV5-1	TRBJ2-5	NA	CASSLTGHVGETQYF	TGCGCCAGCAGCTTAACCGGACACGTCGGGGAGACCCAGTACTTC
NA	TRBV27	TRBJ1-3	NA	CASSRGSPDSGNTIYF	TGTGCCAGCAGCCGGGGGAGCCCCGACTCTGGAAACACCATATATTTT
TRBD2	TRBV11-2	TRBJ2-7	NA	CASSLDLSGSPYEQYF	TGTGCCAGCAGCTTAGATCTCAGCGGGAGTCCCTACGAGCAGTACTTC
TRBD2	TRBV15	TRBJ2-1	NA	CATSRERLAGAQWVWNEQFF	TGCGCCACCAGCAGAGAAAGACTAGCGGGGGCTCAGTGGGTGTGGAATGAGCAGTTCTTC
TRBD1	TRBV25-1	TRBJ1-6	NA	CASSGGTGGSYNSPLHF	TGTGCCAGCAGTGGGGGGACAGGTGGCTCCTATAATTCACCCCTCCACTTT
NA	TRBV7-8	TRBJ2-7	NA	CASSLAGRYEQYF	TGTGCCAGCAGCTTAGCGGGCCGCTACGAGCAGTACTTC
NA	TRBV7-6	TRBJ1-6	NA	CASSSTYNSPLHF	TGTGCCAGCAGCTCCACCTATAATTCACCCCTCCACTTT
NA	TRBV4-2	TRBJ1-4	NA	CASSQDRQGSREKLFF	TGTGCCAGCAGCCAAGATCGCCAGGGTAGTAGGGAAAAACTGTTTTTT
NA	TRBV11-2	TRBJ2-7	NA	CASSSDIYEQYF	TGTGCCAGCAGCTCTGACATCTACGAGCAGTACTTC
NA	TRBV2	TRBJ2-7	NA	CASSADRFYEQYF	TGTGCCAGCAGTGCTGACCGATTTTACGAGCAGTACTTC
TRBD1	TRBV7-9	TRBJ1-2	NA	CASSSAGTGIVYTF	TGTGCCAGCAGCTCCGCCGGGACAGGGATCGTCTACACCTTC
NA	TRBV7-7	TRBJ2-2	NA	CATSKDRNTGELFF	TGTGCTACCTCGAAAGACAGAAACACCGGGGAGCTGTTTTTT
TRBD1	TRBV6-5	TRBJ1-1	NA	CASSYRGGGVTEAFF	TGTGCCAGCAGTTACCGAGGGGGCGGCGTCACTGAAGCTTTCTTT
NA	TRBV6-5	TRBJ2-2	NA	CASQRGNTGELFF	TGTGCCAGTCAGAGGGGAAACACCGGGGAGCTGTTTTTT
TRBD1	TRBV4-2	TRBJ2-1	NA	CASSQDQGTGGLFF	TGTGCCAGCAGCCAAGACCAGGGGACAGGGGGTCTGTTCTTC
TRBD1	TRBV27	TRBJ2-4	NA	CASSRQGADIQYF	TGTGCCAGCAGTCGACAGGGGGCGGACATTCAGTACTTC
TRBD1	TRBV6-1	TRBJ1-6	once	CASSVLTGLAPSPLHF	TGTGCCAGCAGTGTTTTGACAGGGCTCGCACCTTCACCCCTCCACTTT
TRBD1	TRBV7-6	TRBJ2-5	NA	CASSLAGQGVRETQYF	TGTGCCAGCAGCTTAGCGGGACAGGGGGTCCGGGAGACCCAGTACTTC
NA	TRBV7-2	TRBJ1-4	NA	CASHYGSTNEKLFF	TGTGCCTCCCATTATGGGTCAACTAATGAAAAACTGTTTTTT
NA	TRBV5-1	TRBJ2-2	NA	CASSLAGRGQNTGELFF	TGCGCCAGCAGCTTGGCGGGTAGGGGACAGAACACCGGGGAGCTGTTTTTT
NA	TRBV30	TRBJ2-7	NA	CAWSVRYEQYF	TGTGCCTGGAGTGTACGTTACGAGCAGTACTTC
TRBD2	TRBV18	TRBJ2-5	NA	CASSPGTTTETQYF	TGTGCCAGCTCACCCGGGACTACTACGGAGACCCAGTACTTC
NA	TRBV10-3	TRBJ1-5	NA	CAINFEALKQPQHF	TGTGCCATCAATTTTGAGGCCCTCAAACAGCCCCAGCATTTT
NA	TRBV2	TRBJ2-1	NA	CASSELSYNEQFF	TGTGCCAGCTCGGAACTGTCCTACAATGAGCAGTTCTTC
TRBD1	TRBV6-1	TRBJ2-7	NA	CASGPGQVINEQYF	TGTGCCAGCGGTCCGGGACAGGTAATCAACGAGCAGTACTTC
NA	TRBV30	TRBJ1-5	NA	CALGHGDQPQHF	TGTGCCCTAGGACATGGGGATCAGCCCCAGCATTTT
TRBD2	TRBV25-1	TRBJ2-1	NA	CASRGTSGSLDNEQFF	TGTGCCAGCAGGGGGACTAGCGGGAGTTTGGACAATGAGCAGTTCTTC
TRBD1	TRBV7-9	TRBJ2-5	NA	CASSFGTGQGKRYQETQYF	TGTGCCAGCAGCTTTGGGACGGGACAGGGCAAGCGGTACCAAGAGACCCAGTACTTC
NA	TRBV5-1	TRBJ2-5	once	CASSRGQETQYF	TGCGCCAGCTCAAGAGGCCAAGAGACCCAGTACTTC
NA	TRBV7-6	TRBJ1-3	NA	CASSKEHSSGNTIYF	TGTGCCAGCAGCAAGGAGCACAGCTCTGGAAACACCATATATTTT
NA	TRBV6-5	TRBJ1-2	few	CASSYFLPGVTGYTF	TGTGCCAGCAGTTACTTCCTTCCAGGGGTTACTGGCTACACCTTC
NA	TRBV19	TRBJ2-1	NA	CASSMSSVYNEQFF	TGTGCCAGTAGTATGTCTAGCGTCTACAATGAGCAGTTCTTC
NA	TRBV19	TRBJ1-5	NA	CASTTLVDQPQHF	TGTGCCAGTACCACACTAGTGGATCAGCCCCAGCATTTT
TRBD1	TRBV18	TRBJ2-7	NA	CASSPGDRGLEQYF	TGTGCCAGCTCACCCGGGGACAGGGGGCTCGAGCAGTACTTC
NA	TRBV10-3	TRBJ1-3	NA	CAIEKGSPGSGNTIYF	TGTGCGATCGAGAAGGGCTCTCCCGGCTCTGGAAACACCATATATTTT
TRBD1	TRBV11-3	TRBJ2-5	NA	CASSNPPGGTQYF	TGTGCCAGCAGCAACCCCCCAGGGGGGACCCAGTACTTC
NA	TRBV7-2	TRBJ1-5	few	CASTSGMTNQPQHF	TGTGCCAGCACCTCGGGGATGACCAATCAGCCCCAGCATTTT